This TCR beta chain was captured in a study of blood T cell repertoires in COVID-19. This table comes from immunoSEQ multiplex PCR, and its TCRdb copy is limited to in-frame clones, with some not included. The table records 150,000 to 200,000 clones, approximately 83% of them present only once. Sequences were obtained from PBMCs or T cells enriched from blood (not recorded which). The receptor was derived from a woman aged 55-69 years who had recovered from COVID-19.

CDR3 residues: CASSYRDINTEAFF. CDR3 DNA sequence: TGTGCCAGCAGCTACCGGGACATTAACACTGAAGCTTTCTTT. The V call is TRBV5-4, the J call TRBJ1-1; weak D call: TRBD1 (6 bases). This CDR3 region has 14 residues. Germline lookup yields CDR1 SGHNT and CDR2 YYREEE (reference sequence). V lost 3 bases and J 2 bases, leaving 11 bases between the germline ends. Full variable domain (outside the CDR3, taken from reference TRBV5-4 and TRBJ1-1): ETGVTQSPTHLIKTRGQQVTLRCSSQSGHNTVSWYQQALGQGPQFIFQYYREEENGRGNFPPRFSGLQFPNYSSELNVNALELDDSALYLCASSYRDINTEAFFGQGTRLTVV.